The 10 T cell receptor beta chains presented below share a single source sample, sequenced in a study of T cell repertoires in cytomegalovirus infection. Via MiXCR, TCRdb re-called the reads, giving one row per CDR3 protein. The sample lists 650,000 to 900,000 distinct CDR3 sequences, approximately 32% occurring once. These receptors' antigens are unknown. The input for sequencing was cultured CD8+ T cells from PBMCs, taken from culture after CMV antigen stimulation. All receptors derive from a human donor in good health (CMV status not recorded). Some clones in this sample may be carry-over from other donors' samples.

Concerning this clonotype: Germline and junction disagree at one end, which may indicate a read error. The chain employs TRBV7-6 and TRBJ1-4; D is ambiguous. Per germline, CDR1 SGHVS and CDR2 FNYEAQ. This CDR3 comprises 15 residues. CDR3 loop: CTSSLASSFYEKLFF. CDR3 in DNA: TGTACCAGCAGCTTAGCGTCTTCTTTCTATGAAAAACTGTTTTTT.

The chain recombines TRBV4-1 with TRBJ2-7; TRBD1 matches 8 bases. The CDR3 extends over 15 amino acids. Germline CDR1 MGHRA, CDR2 YSYEKL. V was pared by 3 bases and J by 2 bases, with 6 bases of the junction left unmatched. In DNA, the CDR3 is TGCGCCAGCAGCCAGGGGACAGGTCGAGCCTACGAGCAGTACTTC. Amino acid sequence: CASSQGTGRAYEQYF.

This clonotype was seen at least ten times. CDR3 bases: TGTGCCAGCAGCTCGATACTGCCGGGACAGCAAGAGACCCAGTACTTC. As protein: CASSSILPGQQETQYF. The chain is built from TRBV7-6 and TRBJ2-5; 7 bases are shared with TRBD1. The CDR3 contains 16 residues. Trimming at V came to 4 bases and at J to 2 bases, leaving 10 bases not matched to a gene. The V gene's germline CDR1 is SGHVS and CDR2 FNYEAQ.

This clonotype showed up just a few times. At one of its ends the junction is not consistent with the germline gene, which may arise from a read error. The chain combines TRBV7-2 with TRBJ1-6, with 9 bases that match TRBD1. This CDR3 contains 15 residues. CDR1 and CDR2 (germline): SGHTA, FQGNSA. CDR3 sequence reads: CVSSLAGQGNSPLHF. The CDR3 coding sequence is TGTGTCAGCAGCTTAGCGGGACAGGGTAATTCACCCCTCCACTTT.

This clonotype was seen a few times. The V gene is TRBV2, the J gene TRBJ2-3; 8 bases line up with TRBD2. Unmatched junction bases numbered 7, after V lost 7 bases and J lost 4 bases. The CDR3 consists of 14 residues. Germline V gene data show CDR1 as SNHLY and CDR2 as FYNNEI. CDR3 loop: CASNTAGEADTQYF. The CDR3 DNA is TGTGCCAGCAATACAGCGGGGGAAGCAGATACGCAGTATTTT.

The rearrangement joins TRBV2 to TRBJ1-3, with D uncertain. V dropped 10 bases and J dropped 2 bases, with 15 bases sitting between them. Germline-derived CDR1 and CDR2 are SNHLY and FYNNEI. The CDR3 runs to 14 residues. The CDR3: CAILRRGTGNTIYF. CDR3 in DNA: TGTGCCATCCTTAGGAGAGGGACTGGAAACACCATATATTTT.

This clonotype was observed many times. This rearrangement joins TRBV12-3 or TRBV12-4 to TRBJ1-6, with D perhaps matching TRBD1 (5 bases). The CDR3 totals 13 residues. Trimming cost V 3 bases and J 7 bases, with 7 bases left between them. This CDR3 is CASSFRQNSPLHF. The CDR3 region has the DNA TGTGCCAGCAGTTTTAGACAGAATTCACCCCTCCACTTT.

The chain combines TRBV28 with TRBJ1-1; D is possibly TRBD1 (5 bases). Trimming stripped 5 bases from V and 1 base from J, with 17 bases between. Germline CDR1 is MDHEN and CDR2 is SYDVKM. This CDR3 contains 16 residues. The CDR3 DNA follows: TGTGCCAGCAGTGATTCCCGCAAAACAGGGAACACTGAAGCTTTCTTT. Protein product: CASSDSRKTGNTEAFF.

The V and J genes are TRBV12-3 or TRBV12-4 and TRBJ2-1; D remains unclear. The CDR3 is 15 residues long. V was shortened by 3 bases and J by 10 bases, with 19 bases between the two germline ends. This CDR3 reads CASSLRRSGFLEQFF. The CDR3 DNA reads as TGTGCCAGCAGTTTGAGGCGGTCTGGGTTCTTGGAGCAGTTCTTC.

This clonotype came up a few times. J is TRBJ2-2 and V is TRBV19; D call uncertain. The germline gives CDR1 LNHDA, CDR2 SQIVND (reference sequence). CDR3 length: 14 amino acids. The ends were cut back, 7 bases at V and 4 bases at J, with 13 bases in the middle. The CDR3 DNA reads TGTGCCAGTACCCCAGACCCCGGCACCGGGGAGCTGTTTTTT. Its translation: CASTPDPGTGELFF. The whole variable domain, remainder taken from reference TRBV19 and TRBJ2-2, is DGGITQSPKYLFRKEGQNVTLSCEQNLNHDAMYWYRQDPGQGLRLIYYSQIVNDFQKGDIAEGYSVSREKKESFPLTVTSAQKNPTAFYLCASTPDPGTGELFFGEGSRLTVL.